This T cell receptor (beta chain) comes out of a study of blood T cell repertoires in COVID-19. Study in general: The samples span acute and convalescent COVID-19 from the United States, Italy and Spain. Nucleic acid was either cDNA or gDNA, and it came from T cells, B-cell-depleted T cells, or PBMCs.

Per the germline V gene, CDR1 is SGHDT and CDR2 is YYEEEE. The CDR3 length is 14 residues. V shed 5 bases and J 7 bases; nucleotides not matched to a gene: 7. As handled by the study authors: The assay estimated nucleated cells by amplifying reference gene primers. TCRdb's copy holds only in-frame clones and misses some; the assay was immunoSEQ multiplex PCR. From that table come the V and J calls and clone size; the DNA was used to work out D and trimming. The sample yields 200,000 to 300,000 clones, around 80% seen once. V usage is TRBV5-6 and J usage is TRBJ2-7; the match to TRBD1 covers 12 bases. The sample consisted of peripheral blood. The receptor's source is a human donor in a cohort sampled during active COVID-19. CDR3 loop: CASSTGQGAREQYF. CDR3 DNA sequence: TGTGCCAGCAGTACGGGACAGGGGGCAAGGGAGCAGTACTTC.